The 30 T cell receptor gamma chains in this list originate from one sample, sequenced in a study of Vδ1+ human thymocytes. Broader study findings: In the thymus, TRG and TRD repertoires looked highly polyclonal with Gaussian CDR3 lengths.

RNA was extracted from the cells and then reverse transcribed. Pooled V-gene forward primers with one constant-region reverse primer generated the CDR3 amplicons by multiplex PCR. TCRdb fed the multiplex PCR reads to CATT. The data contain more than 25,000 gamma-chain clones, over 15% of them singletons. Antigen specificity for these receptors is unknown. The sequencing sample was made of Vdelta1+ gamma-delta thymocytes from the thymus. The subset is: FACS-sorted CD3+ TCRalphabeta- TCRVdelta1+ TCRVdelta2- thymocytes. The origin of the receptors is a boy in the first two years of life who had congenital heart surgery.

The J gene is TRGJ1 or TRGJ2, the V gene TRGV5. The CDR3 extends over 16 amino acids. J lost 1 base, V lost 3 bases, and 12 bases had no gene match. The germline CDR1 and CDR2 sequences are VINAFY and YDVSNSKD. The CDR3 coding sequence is TGTGCCACCTGGGACGGCATCATCTCAAATTATTATAAGAAACTCTTT. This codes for CATWDGIISNYYKKLF.

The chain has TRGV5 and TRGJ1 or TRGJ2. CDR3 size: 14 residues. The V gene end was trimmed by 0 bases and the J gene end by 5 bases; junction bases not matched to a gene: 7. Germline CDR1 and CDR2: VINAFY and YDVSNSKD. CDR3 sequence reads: CATWDRQGNYKKLF. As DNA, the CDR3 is TGTGCCACCTGGGACAGGCAAGGGAATTATAAGAAACTCTTT.

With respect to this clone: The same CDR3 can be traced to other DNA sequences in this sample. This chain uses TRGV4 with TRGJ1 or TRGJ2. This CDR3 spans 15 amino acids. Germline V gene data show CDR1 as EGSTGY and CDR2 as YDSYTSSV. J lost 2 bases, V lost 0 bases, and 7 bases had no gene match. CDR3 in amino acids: CATWDGRGDYYKKLF. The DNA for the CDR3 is TGTGCCACCTGGGATGGGCGGGGGGATTATTATAAGAAACTCTTT.

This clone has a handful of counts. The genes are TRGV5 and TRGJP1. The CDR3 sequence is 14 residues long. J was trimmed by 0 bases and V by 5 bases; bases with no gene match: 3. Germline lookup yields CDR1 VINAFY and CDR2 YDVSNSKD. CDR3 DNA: TGTGCCACCTGGGTGTATACCACTGGTTGGTTCAAGATATTT. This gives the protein CATWVYTTGWFKIF.

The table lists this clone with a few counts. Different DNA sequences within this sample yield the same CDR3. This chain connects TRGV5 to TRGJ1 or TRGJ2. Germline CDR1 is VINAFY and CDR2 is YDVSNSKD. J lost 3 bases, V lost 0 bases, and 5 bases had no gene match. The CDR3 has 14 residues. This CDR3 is CATWDRLGYYKKLF. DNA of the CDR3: TGTGCCACCTGGGACAGGCTAGGTTATTATAAGAAACTCTTT.

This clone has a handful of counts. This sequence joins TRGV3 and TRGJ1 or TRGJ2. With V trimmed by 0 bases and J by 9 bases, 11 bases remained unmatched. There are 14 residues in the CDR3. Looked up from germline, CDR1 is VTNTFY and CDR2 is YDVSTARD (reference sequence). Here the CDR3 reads CATWDRPRVGKKLF. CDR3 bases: TGTGCCACCTGGGACAGGCCGCGGGTGGGTAAGAAACTCTTT.

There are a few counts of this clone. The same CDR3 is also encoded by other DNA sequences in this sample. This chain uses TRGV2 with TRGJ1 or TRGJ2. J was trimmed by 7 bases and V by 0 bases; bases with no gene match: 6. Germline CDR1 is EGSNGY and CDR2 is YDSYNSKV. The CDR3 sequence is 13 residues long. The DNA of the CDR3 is TGTGCCACCTGGGACGGGCCTTGCTATAAGAAACTCTTT. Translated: CATWDGPCYKKLF.

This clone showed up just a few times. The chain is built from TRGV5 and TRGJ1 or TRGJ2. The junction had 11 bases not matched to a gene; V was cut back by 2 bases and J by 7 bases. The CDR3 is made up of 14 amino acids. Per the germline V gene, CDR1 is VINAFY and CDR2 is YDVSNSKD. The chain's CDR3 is CATWDKPLLYKKLF. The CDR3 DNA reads TGTGCCACCTGGGACAAGCCCTTGCTATATAAGAAACTCTTT.

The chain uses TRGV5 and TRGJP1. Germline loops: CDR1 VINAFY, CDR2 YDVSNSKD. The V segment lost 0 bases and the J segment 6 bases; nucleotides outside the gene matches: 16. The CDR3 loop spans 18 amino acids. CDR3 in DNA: TGTGCCACCTGGGACAGGACGAAACGGGGGGAGCCTGGTTGGTTCAAGATATTT. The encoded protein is CATWDRTKRGEPGWFKIF.

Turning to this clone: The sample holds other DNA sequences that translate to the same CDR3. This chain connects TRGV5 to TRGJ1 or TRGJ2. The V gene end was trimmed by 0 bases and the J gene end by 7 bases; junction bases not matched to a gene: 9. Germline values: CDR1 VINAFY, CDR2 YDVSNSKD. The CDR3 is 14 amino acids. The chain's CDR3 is CATWDRPYYYKKLF. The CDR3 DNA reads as TGTGCCACCTGGGACAGGCCCTACTACTATAAGAAACTCTTT.

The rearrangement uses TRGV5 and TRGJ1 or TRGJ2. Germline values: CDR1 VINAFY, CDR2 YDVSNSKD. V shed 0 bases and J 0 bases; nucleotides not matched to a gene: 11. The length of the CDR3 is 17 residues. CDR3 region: CATWDRPDGANYYKKLF. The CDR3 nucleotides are TGTGCCACCTGGGACAGGCCGGACGGCGCGAATTATTATAAGAAACTCTTT.

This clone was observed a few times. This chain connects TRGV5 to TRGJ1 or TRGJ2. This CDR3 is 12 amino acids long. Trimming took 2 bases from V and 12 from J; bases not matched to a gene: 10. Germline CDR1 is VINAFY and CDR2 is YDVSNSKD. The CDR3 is CATWDTSLRKLF. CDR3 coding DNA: TGTGCCACCTGGGACACCTCGTTGAGGAAACTCTTT.

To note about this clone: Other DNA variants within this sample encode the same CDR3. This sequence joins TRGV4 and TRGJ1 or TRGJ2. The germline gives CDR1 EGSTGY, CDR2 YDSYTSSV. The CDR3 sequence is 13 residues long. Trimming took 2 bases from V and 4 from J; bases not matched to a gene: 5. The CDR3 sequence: CATWDVFYYKKLF. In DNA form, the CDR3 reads TGTGCCACCTGGGATGTTTTCTATTATAAGAAACTCTTT.

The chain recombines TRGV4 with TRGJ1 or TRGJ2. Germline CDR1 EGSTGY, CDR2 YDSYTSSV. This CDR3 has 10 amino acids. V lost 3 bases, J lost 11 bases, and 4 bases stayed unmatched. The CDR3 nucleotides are TGTGCCACCTGGGATTCGCAGAAACTCTTT. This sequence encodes CATWDSQKLF.

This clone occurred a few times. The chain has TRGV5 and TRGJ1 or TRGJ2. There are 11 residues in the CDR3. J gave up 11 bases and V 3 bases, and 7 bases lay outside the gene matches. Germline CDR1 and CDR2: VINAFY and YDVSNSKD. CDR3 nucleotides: TGTGCCACCTGGGACTGGATGGAGAAACTCTTT. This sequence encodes CATWDWMEKLF.

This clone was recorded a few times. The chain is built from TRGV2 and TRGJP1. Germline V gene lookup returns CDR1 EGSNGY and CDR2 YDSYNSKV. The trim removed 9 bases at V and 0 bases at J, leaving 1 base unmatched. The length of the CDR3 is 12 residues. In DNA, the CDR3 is TGTGCCACCCATACCACTGGTTGGTTCAAGATATTT. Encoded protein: CATHTTGWFKIF.

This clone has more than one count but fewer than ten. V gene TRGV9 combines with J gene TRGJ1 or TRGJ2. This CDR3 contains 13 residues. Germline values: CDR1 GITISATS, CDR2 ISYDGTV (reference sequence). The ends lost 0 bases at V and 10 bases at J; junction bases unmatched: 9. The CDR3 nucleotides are TGTGCCTTGTGGGAGGTGCAACGGGGCAAGAAACTCTTT. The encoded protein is CALWEVQRGKKLF.

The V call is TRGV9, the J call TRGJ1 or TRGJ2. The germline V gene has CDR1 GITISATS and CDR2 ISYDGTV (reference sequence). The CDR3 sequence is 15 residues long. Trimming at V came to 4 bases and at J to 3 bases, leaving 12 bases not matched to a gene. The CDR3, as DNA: TGTGCCTTGTGGGAAGAGTTACTTTTTTATTATAAGAAACTCTTT. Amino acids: CALWEELLFYYKKLF.

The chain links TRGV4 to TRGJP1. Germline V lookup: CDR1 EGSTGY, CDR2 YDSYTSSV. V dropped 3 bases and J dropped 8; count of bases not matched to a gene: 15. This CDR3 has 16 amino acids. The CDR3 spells CATWDTVPHYGWFKIF. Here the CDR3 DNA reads TGTGCCACCTGGGATACGGTACCCCACTACGGTTGGTTCAAGATATTT.

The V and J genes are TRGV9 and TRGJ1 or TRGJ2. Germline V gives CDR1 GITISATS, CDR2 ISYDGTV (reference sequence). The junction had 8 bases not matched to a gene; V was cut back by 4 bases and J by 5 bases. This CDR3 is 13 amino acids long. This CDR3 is CALWDPTDYKKLF. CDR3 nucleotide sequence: TGTGCCTTGTGGGATCCAACGGATTATAAGAAACTCTTT.

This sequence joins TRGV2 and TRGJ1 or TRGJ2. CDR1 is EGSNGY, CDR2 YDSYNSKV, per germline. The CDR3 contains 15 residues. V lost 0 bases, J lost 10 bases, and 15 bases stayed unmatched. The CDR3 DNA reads TGTGCCACCTGGGACGGGCCGGTTAATCCAGACAAGAAACTCTTT. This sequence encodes CATWDGPVNPDKKLF.

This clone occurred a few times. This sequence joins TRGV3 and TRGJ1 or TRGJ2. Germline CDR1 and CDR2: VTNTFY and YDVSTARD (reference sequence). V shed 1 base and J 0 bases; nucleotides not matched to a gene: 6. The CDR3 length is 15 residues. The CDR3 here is CATWDRQRNYYKKLF. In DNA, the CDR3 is TGTGCCACCTGGGACAGACAGAGGAATTATTATAAGAAACTCTTT.

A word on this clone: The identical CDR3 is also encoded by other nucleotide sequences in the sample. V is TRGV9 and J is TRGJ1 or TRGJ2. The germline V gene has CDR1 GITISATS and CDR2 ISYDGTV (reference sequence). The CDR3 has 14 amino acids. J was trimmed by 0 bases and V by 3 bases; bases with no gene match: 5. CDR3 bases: TGTGCCTTGTGGGAGAGCCCGAATTATTATAAGAAACTCTTT. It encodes CALWESPNYYKKLF.

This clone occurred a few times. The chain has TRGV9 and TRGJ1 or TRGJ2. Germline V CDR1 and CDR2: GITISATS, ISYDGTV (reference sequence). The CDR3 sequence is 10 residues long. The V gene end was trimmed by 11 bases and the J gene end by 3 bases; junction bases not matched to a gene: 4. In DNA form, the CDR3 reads TGTGCCTCGGGTTATTATAAGAAACTCTTT. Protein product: CASGYYKKLF.

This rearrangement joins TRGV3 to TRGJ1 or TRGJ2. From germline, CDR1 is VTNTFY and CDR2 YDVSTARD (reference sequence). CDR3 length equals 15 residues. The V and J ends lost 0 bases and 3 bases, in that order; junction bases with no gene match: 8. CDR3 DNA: TGTGCCACCTGGGACAGGCCTCCCATTTATTATAAGAAACTCTTT. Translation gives CATWDRPPIYYKKLF.

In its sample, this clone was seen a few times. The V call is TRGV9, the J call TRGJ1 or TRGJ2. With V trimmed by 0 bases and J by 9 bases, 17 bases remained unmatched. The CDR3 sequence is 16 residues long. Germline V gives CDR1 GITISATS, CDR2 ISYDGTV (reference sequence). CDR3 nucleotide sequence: TGTGCCTTGTGGGAGGTGCCTCCTTTCCACGCCAGTAAGAAACTCTTT. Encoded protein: CALWEVPPFHASKKLF.

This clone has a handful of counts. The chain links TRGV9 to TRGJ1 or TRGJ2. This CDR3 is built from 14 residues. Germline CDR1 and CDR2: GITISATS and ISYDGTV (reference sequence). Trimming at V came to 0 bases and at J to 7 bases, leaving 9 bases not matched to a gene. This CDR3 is CALWEVGSWYKKLF. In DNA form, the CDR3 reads TGTGCCTTGTGGGAGGTGGGTAGTTGGTATAAGAAACTCTTT.

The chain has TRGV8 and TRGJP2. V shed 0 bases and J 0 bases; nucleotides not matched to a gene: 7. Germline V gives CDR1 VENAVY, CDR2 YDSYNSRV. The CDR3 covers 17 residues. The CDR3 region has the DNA TGTGCCACCTGGGATAGGGATAGCGATAGTAGTGATTGGATCAAGACGTTT. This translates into CATWDRDSDSSDWIKTF.

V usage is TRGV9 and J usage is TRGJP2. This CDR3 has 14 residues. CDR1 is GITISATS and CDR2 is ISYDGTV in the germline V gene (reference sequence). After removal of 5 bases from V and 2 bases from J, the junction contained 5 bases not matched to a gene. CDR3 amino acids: CALWGQSSDWIKTF. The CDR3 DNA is TGTGCCTTGTGGGGTCAGAGTAGTGATTGGATCAAGACGTTT.

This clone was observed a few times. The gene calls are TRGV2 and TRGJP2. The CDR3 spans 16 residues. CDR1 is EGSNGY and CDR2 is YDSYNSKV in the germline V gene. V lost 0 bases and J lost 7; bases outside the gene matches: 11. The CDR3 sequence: CATWDGWGGVDWIKTF. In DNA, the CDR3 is TGTGCCACCTGGGACGGGTGGGGAGGTGTTGATTGGATCAAGACGTTT.